Listed here is a single T cell receptor beta chain. This entry belongs to a study of CD8+ T cells in alopecia areata. The CDR3 length is 14 residues. V gave up 4 bases and J gave up 4 bases, with 13 bases separating them. Germline V gene lookup returns CDR1 PRHDT and CDR2 FYEKMQ (reference sequence). Treatment described: oral pan-JAK inhibitor, 5-10 mg twice daily. RNA was extracted and reverse transcribed into cDNA as the sequencing template. The table came from immunoSEQ multiplex PCR; TCRdb's copy has only in-frame clones and leaves some out. The sample records tens of thousands of clones, approximately 70% being singletons.

The material was CD8+ T cells sorted from blood, obtained at roughly week 45, from a patient treated with tofacitinib. The origin of this receptor is a human donor with alopecia areata. The chain is built from TRBV13 and TRBJ1-1; D perhaps matches TRBD1 (6 bases). Written as DNA, the CDR3 is TGTGCCAGCAGCTCAAGGGGGGCAGGCACTGAAGCTTTCTTT. Protein sequence: CASSSRGAGTEAFF.